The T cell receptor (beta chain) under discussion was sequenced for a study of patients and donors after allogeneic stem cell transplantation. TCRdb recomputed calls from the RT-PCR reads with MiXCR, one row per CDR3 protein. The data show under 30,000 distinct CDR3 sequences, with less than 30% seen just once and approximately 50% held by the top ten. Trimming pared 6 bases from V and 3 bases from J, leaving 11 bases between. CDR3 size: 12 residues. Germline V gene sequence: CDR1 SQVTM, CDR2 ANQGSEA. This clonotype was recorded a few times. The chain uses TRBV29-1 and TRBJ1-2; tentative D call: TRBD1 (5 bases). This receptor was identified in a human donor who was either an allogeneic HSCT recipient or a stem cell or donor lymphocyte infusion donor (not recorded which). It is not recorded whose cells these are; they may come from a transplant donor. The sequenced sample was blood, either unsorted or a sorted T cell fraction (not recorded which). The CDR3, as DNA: TGCAGCGTACTCGACAGCCACTATGGCTACACCTTC. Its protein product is CSVLDSHYGYTF.